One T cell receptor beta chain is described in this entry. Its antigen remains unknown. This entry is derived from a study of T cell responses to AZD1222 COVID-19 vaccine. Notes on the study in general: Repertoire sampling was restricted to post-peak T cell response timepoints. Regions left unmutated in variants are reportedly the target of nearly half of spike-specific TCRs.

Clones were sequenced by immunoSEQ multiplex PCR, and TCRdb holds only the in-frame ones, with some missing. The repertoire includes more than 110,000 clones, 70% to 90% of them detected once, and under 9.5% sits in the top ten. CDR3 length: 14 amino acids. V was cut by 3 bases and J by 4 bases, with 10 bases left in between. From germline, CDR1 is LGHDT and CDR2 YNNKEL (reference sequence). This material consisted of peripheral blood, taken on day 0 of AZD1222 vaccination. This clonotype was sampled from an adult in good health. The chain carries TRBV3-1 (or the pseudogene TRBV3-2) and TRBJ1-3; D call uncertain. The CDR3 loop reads CASSQHGVGNTIYF. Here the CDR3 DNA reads TGTGCCAGCAGCCAGCACGGGGTCGGAAACACCATATATTTT.